A single sample gave rise to the 20 T cell receptor beta chains below, sequenced in a study of blood T cell repertoires in COVID-19. Sequenced by immunoSEQ multiplex PCR; TCRdb stores in-frame clones only, minus some. The sample contains about 190,000 clones, roughly 89% of which appear only once. Material: peripheral blood. These receptor sequences come from a man aged 40-55 years with acute or convalescent COVID-19.

J is TRBJ2-4 and V is TRBV7-2, with a weak D call TRBD1 (5 bases). Germline V gene data show CDR1 as SGHTA and CDR2 as FQGNSA. This CDR3 is built from 15 residues. The germline V and J ends were trimmed by 1 base and 0 bases, with 7 bases remaining between them. The CDR3, as DNA: TGTGCCAGCAGCTTAGACCAGGGAGCCAAAAACATTCAGTACTTC. Its translation is CASSLDQGAKNIQYF. Full variable domain (outside the CDR3, taken from reference TRBV7-2 and TRBJ2-4): GAGVSQSPSNKVTEKGKDVELRCDPISGHTALYWYRQSLGQGLEFLIYFQGNSAPDKSGLPSDRFSAERTGGSVSTLTIQRTQQEDSAVYLCASSLDQGAKNIQYFGAGTRLSVL.

This chain connects TRBV5-1 to TRBJ2-2, with TRBD1 matching 9 bases. The CDR3 loop spans 18 amino acids. Trimming took 0 bases from V and 2 from J; bases not matched to a gene: 8. Germline V gene sequence: CDR1 SGHRS, CDR2 YFSETQ. CDR3 bases: TGCGCCAGCAGCTTGGCCTTTCGGGACAGGGTTAACACCGGGGAGCTGTTTTTT. Translation gives CASSLAFRDRVNTGELFF.

V is TRBV27 and J is TRBJ2-1, with unresolved D. The V end lost 3 bases, the J end lost 4 bases, and 7 bases lay between the germline ends. Germline lookup yields CDR1 MNHEY and CDR2 SMNVEV (reference sequence). The CDR3 spans 13 residues. The CDR3 is CASSFAGYNEQFF. The CDR3 region has the DNA TGTGCCAGCAGTTTCGCCGGGTACAATGAGCAGTTCTTC.

This chain joins TRBV5-4 and TRBJ1-1, with TRBD1 matching over 7 bases. CDR3 size: 13 residues. Germline V CDR1 and CDR2: SGHNT, YYREEE (reference sequence). V dropped 4 bases and J dropped 3; count of bases not matched to a gene: 3. The DNA for the CDR3 is TGTGCCAGCAGCATCGACAGGGACACTGAAGCTTTCTTT. Residues: CASSIDRDTEAFF.

CDR3 sequence reads: CASSPPRPQHF. DNA of the CDR3: TGTGCCAGCAGCCCCCCTCGGCCCCAGCATTTT. This chain links TRBV6-4 with TRBJ1-5; D is unresolved. The CDR3 has 11 amino acids. The V gene lost 6 bases and the J gene lost 9 bases, with 9 bases spanning the gap. Germline V CDR1 and CDR2: MRHNA, SNTAGT.

The J gene is TRBJ1-2, the V gene TRBV12-5; 10 bases are a match to TRBD1. The CDR3 sequence is 16 residues long. Germline V CDR1 and CDR2: LGHNT, FRNRAP. V lost 5 bases, J lost 1 base, and 7 bases stayed unmatched. The CDR3 coding sequence is TGTGCTAGTGGTGCCGGGACAGGGGCCCTTAACTATGGCTACACCTTC. Its translation: CASGAGTGALNYGYTF.

V and J are TRBV7-2 and TRBJ2-5; 10 nucleotides line up with TRBD1. This CDR3 is 14 amino acids long. Germline CDR1 and CDR2: SGHTA and FQGNSA. Trimming removed 4 bases from V and 4 bases from J; junction bases left unmatched: 3. CDR3 in amino acids: CASSSRTGGETQYF. As DNA, the CDR3 is TGTGCCAGCAGCTCAAGGACAGGGGGAGAGACCCAGTACTTC.

The chain is built from TRBV30 and TRBJ1-2; 9 nucleotides agree with TRBD1. There are 14 residues in the CDR3. V lost 2 bases to trimming and J lost 3 bases; unmatched junction nucleotides: 4. Germline V gives CDR1 GTSNPN, CDR2 SVGIG (reference sequence). CDR3 amino acids: CAWSTGQGHYGYTF. CDR3 bases: TGTGCCTGGAGTACGGGACAGGGCCACTATGGCTACACCTTC.

The chain couples TRBV4-2 to TRBJ2-5, with 15 bases that match TRBD2. There are 16 residues in the CDR3. Germline assignment: CDR1 LGHNA and CDR2 YNFKEQ. V trimming: 6 bases; J trimming: 5 bases; junction bases outside the gene matches: 7. CDR3 sequence reads: CASRLRTSGGAETQYF. Here the CDR3 DNA reads TGTGCCAGCAGACTCAGGACTAGCGGGGGGGCCGAGACCCAGTACTTC.

This chain uses TRBV11-2 with TRBJ2-3; D perhaps matches TRBD2 (6 bases). Per germline, CDR1 SGHAT and CDR2 FQNNGV. V was pared by 5 bases and J by 11 bases, with 17 bases between. There are 13 residues in the CDR3. The CDR3 spells CASSPARESVQYF. As DNA, the CDR3 is TGTGCCAGCAGCCCAGCACGGGAGTCGGTGCAGTATTTT.

This sequence joins TRBV27 and TRBJ2-3; 10 bases match TRBD2. Per the germline V gene, CDR1 is MNHEY and CDR2 is SMNVEV (reference sequence). The CDR3 extends over 16 amino acids. J lost 2 bases, V lost 5 bases, and 7 bases had no gene match. The CDR3 is CASSPPGLAVTDTQYF. CDR3 coding DNA: TGTGCCAGCAGTCCCCCCGGACTAGCGGTCACAGATACGCAGTATTTT.

The CDR3 spells CAWRAGGQGRTEAFF. CDR3 in DNA: TGTGCCTGGAGGGCGGGTGGACAGGGAAGGACTGAAGCTTTCTTT. The rearrangement joins TRBV30 to TRBJ1-1; 8 nucleotides line up with TRBD1. The V gene's germline CDR1 is GTSNPN and CDR2 SVGIG (reference sequence). There are 15 residues in the CDR3. With V trimmed by 3 bases and J by 5 bases, 11 bases remained unmatched.

The chain employs TRBV14 and TRBJ1-1, with TRBD1 as a possible D gene (5 bases). The germline CDR1 and CDR2 sequences are SGHDN and FVKESK. The V end lost 2 bases, the J end lost 9 bases, and 19 bases lay between the germline ends. This CDR3 has 15 amino acids. The CDR3 loop reads CASSQWGSKRIQAFF. The CDR3 DNA sequence: TGTGCCAGCAGCCAATGGGGCAGCAAAAGAATCCAAGCTTTCTTT.

This clone was seen only once. The chain recombines TRBV30 with TRBJ1-1, with D tentatively TRBD1 (5 bases). CDR1 is GTSNPN and CDR2 is SVGIG in the germline V gene (reference sequence). This CDR3 is built from 12 residues. Trimming took 2 bases from V and 7 from J, leaving 11 bases between them. The CDR3 DNA is TGTGCCTGGAGTCTAACAGACAGTGAAGCTTTCTTT. Residues: CAWSLTDSEAFF.

The chain has TRBV21-1 and TRBJ2-5; TRBD1, the table's D call, was not compared with the DNA. TRBV21-1 is assigned pseudogene status. The CDR3 runs 18 residues. CDR3 sequence: CASYQEHQDRGDGETQYF. The CDR3 nucleotides are TGTGCCAGCTACCAAGAACATCAAGACAGGGGAGATGGGGAGACCCAGTACTTC.

The V call is TRBV7-2, the J call TRBJ2-5, with D tentatively TRBD1 (7 bases). The V and J ends lost 3 bases and 5 bases respectively, with 16 bases between them. The germline V gene encodes CDR1 SGHTA and CDR2 FQGNSA. The CDR3 consists of 15 residues. The CDR3 protein is CASSFQGGSGETQYF. CDR3 DNA: TGTGCCAGCAGCTTTCAGGGGGGTTCAGGGGAGACCCAGTACTTC. The full variable domain, completed using reference TRBV7-2 and TRBJ2-5, is GAGVSQSPSNKVTEKGKDVELRCDPISGHTALYWYRQSLGQGLEFLIYFQGNSAPDKSGLPSDRFSAERTGGSVSTLTIQRTQQEDSAVYLCASSFQGGSGETQYFGPGTRLLVL.

This clone has more than one count but fewer than ten. The chain uses TRBV30 and TRBJ2-7, with D unclear. The V and J ends lost 1 base and 3 bases respectively, with 4 bases between them. Germline V gene data show CDR1 as GTSNPN and CDR2 as SVGIG (reference sequence). The CDR3 runs 11 residues. This chain's CDR3 is CAWSAIYEQYF. The DNA of the CDR3 is TGTGCCTGGAGTGCCATCTACGAGCAGTACTTC. Based on the CDR3 plus reference TRBV30 and TRBJ2-7, the full variable domain is SQTIHQWPATLVQPVGSPLSLECTVEGTSNPNLYWYRQAAGRGLQLLFYSVGIGQISSEVPQNLSASRPQDRQFILSSKKLLLSDSGFYLCAWSAIYEQYFGPGTRLTVT.

V gene TRBV6-5 combines with J gene TRBJ2-1, with TRBD1 matching 9 bases. The CDR3 is 14 amino acids. Germline assignment: CDR1 MNHEY and CDR2 SVGAGI. After removal of 5 bases from V and 4 bases from J, the junction contained 3 bases not matched to a gene. CDR3 in DNA: TGTGCCAGCAGTCGCGGACAGGGGTACAATGAGCAGTTCTTC. This gives the protein CASSRGQGYNEQFF.

Here the CDR3 reads CAWSVRVTEQFF. CDR3 nucleotide sequence: TGTGCCTGGAGTGTACGGGTCACTGAGCAGTTCTTC. This chain uses TRBV30 with TRBJ2-1, with no clear D. V dropped 0 bases and J dropped 9 bases, with 9 bases sitting between them. This CDR3 region has 12 residues. Germline CDR1 is GTSNPN and CDR2 is SVGIG (reference sequence).

The chain combines TRBV5-1 with TRBJ2-2; 7 bases fit TRBD2. Germline assignment: CDR1 SGHRS and CDR2 YFSETQ. The CDR3 runs 14 residues. The V segment lost 10 bases and the J segment 3 bases; nucleotides outside the gene matches: 9. CDR3 loop: CASQVRGDTGELFF. In nucleotides, the CDR3 is TGCGCCTCACAGGTCCGGGGGGACACCGGGGAGCTGTTTTTT.